This T cell receptor beta chain was captured by sequencing in a study of regulatory T cells in long-lasting Graves disease. Study observations and caveats: New patients shared roughly 1,000 public clonotypes, fewer than the approximately 2,700 shared by persistent patients.

Ten or more counts support this clonotype. Its antigen is not identified. This CDR3 spans 10 amino acids. V was shortened by 5 bases and J by 6 bases, with 5 bases between the two germline ends. CDR1 and CDR2 (germline): DFQATT, SNEGSKA (reference sequence). Time point in this sample: newly diagnosed GD, antithyroid drugs for less than 3 months. After RNA was extracted from PBMCs, the TCR library was made from it. To make TCR beta libraries, researchers used iRepertoire HTBI primers and Arm-PCR of CDR3 regions. MiXCR, applied by TCRdb to the multiplex PCR reads, yields one record per CDR3 protein. The sample yields 450,000 to 700,000 distinct CDR3 sequences, 13% seen once. Separately, the same data were catalogued under a study of T cells in Graves' hyperthyroidism and ophthalmopathy.

The sequencing here drew on peripheral blood mononuclear cells (PBMCs), taken at new diagnosis, from a patient treated with antithyroid drugs. This chain uses TRBV20-1 with TRBJ2-1, with D hard to call. This clonotype was obtained from a man under 40 with Graves disease. CDR3 sequence: CSAPRNEQFF. The CDR3 DNA reads as TGCAGTGCTCCTCGCAATGAGCAGTTCTTC.